This TCR beta chain was captured by sequencing in a study of long-term antiretroviral therapy in people with HIV. Regarding the study as a whole: Every time point showed a repertoire led by clones expanded before ART. The range of CDR3 lengths in HIV repertoires proved narrower than that found in controls. ART adherence was not documented, and neither viral resistance nor therapy changes had any data.

The assay, immunoSEQ v3.0, was run at survey level. Profiling relied on immunoSEQ multiplex PCR, and the TCRdb table lists in-frame clones only, not all of them. The sample records more than 20,000 clones, around 80% being singletons. CDR1 SQVTM and CDR2 ANQGSEA come from the germline V gene. The CDR3 sequence is 15 residues long. V was clipped by 0 bases and J by 8 bases, with 16 bases between them. Before DNA extraction, roughly 0.95-10 million cryopreserved PBMC were held in the samples. Notes on this clone: Its antigen is still unknown.

The sequenced sample was unsorted PBMCs, obtained 3 years after starting antiretroviral therapy. The source is a man between 18 and 35 years old with HIV. The rearrangement links TRBV29-1 to TRBJ1-4; D might be TRBD1 (5 bases). In nucleotides, the CDR3 is TGCAGCGTTGAAGAAGGGGCCTCCTTTCGGGAAAAACTGTTTTTT. Protein: CSVEEGASFREKLFF.